The rows below give T cell receptor beta chains drawn from one sample of a study of T-cell reconstitution after alpha-beta-depleted transplantation in children. TCRdb re-called the PCR reads with MiXCR, one entry per CDR3 protein. The sample contains over 70,000 distinct CDR3 sequences, less than 15% of which appear only once. The material sequenced was PBMCs from the stem cell graft donor, taken from the stem cell graft. Receptors originate from a human donor who donated a stem cell graft to a child with inherited bone marrow failure. CDR3s include the opening cysteine and the closing phenylalanine or tryptophan. A D gene is named only where the DNA matches it firmly. Clone size appears in some rows only: once, few, many, or a class for an expanded clone.

clone_size	v_call	j_call	d_call	cdr3_nt	cdr3_aa
many	TRBV7-8	TRBJ2-6	TRBD1	TGTGCCAGCAGCTTCATGGGACAGTATGGTCCTGGGGCCAACGTCCTGACTTTC	CASSFMGQYGPGANVLTF
many	TRBV11-1	TRBJ2-5	.	TGTGCCAGCAGCTTATCGGGGGAGGAGACCCAGTACTTC	CASSLSGEETQYF
many	TRBV6-5	TRBJ1-3	TRBD1	TGTGCCAGCAGTAGGACAGGGGGAAACACCATATATTTT	CASSRTGGNTIYF
many	TRBV4-1	TRBJ2-7	.	TGCGCCAGCAGCCAAGACTGGGGGGTCAGGAGCTCCTACGAGCAGTACTTC	CASSQDWGVRSSYEQYF
many	TRBV29-1	TRBJ2-1	TRBD2	TGCAGCGTTGTCCCCCTAGCGGGAGGGCCCTGGAATGAGCAGTTCTTC	CSVVPLAGGPWNEQFF
many	TRBV27	TRBJ2-7	.	TGTGCCAGCAGTGGGGGCTACGAGCAGTACTTC	CASSGGYEQYF
.	TRBV18	TRBJ2-1	.	TGTGCCAGCTCACCACGGGCGGGGCCAGATGAGCAGTTCTTC	CASSPRAGPDEQFF
few	TRBV6-2/TRBV6-3	TRBJ2-6	TRBD1	TGTGCCACCAGAGAGGGACAGGGTTTTGGGGCCAACGTCCTGACTTTC	CATREGQGFGANVLTF
many	TRBV29-1	TRBJ2-2	.	TGCAGCGTTGCCCCGGGACACGGGGAGCTGTTTTTT	CSVAPGHGELFF
many	TRBV4-3	TRBJ1-2	.	TGCGCCAGCAGCCTTACGGGGAGAGCTAACTATGGCTACACCTTC	CASSLTGRANYGYTF
few	TRBV12-3/TRBV12-4	TRBJ2-4	.	TGTGCCAGCTTCCGGGACACAGCCAAAAACATTCAGTACTTC	CASFRDTAKNIQYF
many	TRBV7-3	TRBJ2-1	TRBD2	TGTGCCAGCAGCTTAATCCCTAGCGGGGGGGGCTCCTACAATGAGCAGTTCTTC	CASSLIPSGGGSYNEQFF
once	TRBV5-4	TRBJ2-7	.	TGTGCCAGCAGCTTGGACAGGGAGAACGAGCAGTACTTC	CASSLDRENEQYF
many	TRBV6-5	TRBJ2-7	TRBD1	TGTGCCAGCAGTTACCAGATGCCTCGGGACAGGGGTTATTACGAGCAGTACTTC	CASSYQMPRDRGYYEQYF
.	TRBV20-1	TRBJ2-2	TRBD1	TGCAGTGCTAGCCCGGGACAGGGAAGAGACACCGGGGAGCTGTTTTTT	CSASPGQGRDTGELFF
many	TRBV20-1	TRBJ1-4	.	TGCAGTGCTACCGACCCACGGGATGAAAAACTGTTTTTT	CSATDPRDEKLFF
many	TRBV7-2	TRBJ2-1	TRBD1	TGTGCCAGCAGCTTCTGGACAGGGCATGAGCAGTTCTTC	CASSFWTGHEQFF
many	TRBV6-1	TRBJ1-5	.	TGTGCCAGCTCGGACGGTCGCGGTTATCAGCCCCAGCATTTT	CASSDGRGYQPQHF
many	TRBV5-5	TRBJ1-3	.	TGTGCCAGCAGCTTTCCGGGGGCTGGAAACACCATATATTTT	CASSFPGAGNTIYF
many	TRBV12-3/TRBV12-4	TRBJ2-3	.	TGTGCCAGCAGTATATCCGGGACCCCAGCAGCAGATACGCAGTATTTT	CASSISGTPAADTQYF
many	TRBV11-2	TRBJ1-1	.	TGTGCCAGCAGCTTGGTTCCGGGGGGCGGGGGACCGAACACTGAAGCTTTCTTT	CASSLVPGGGGPNTEAFF
many	TRBV27	TRBJ1-1	.	TGTGCCAGCAGCACAGGGCACACTGAAGCTTTCTTT	CASSTGHTEAFF
many	TRBV19	TRBJ2-3	TRBD2	TGTGCCAGTACCCCGGGGGGGTCAGATACGCAGTATTTT	CASTPGGSDTQYF